This T cell receptor (beta chain) was identified in a study of shared clonotypes between healthy human individuals. Generated by immunoSEQ multiplex PCR, the TCRdb table keeps only in-frame clones and is missing some. The sample has about 110,000 clones, 55% to 70% seen once. Unmatched junction bases numbered 3, after V lost 2 bases and J lost 4 bases. CDR3 length: 15 amino acids. CDR1 is SGHDT and CDR2 is YYEEEE in the germline V gene. The sequenced material came from memory CD8+ T cells sorted from blood. Subset reported: CD45RO+ cells pooled with CCR7-negative TemRA cells. This clonotype was obtained from a woman in her twenties or thirties in good health. V gene TRBV5-6 combines with J gene TRBJ2-1, with 10 bases lining up with TRBD2. The CDR3 loop reads CASSFGTSEYNEQFF. CDR3 DNA sequence: TGTGCCAGCAGCTTTGGGACTAGCGAGTACAATGAGCAGTTCTTC.